A single sample is the source of the 16 T cell receptor beta chains below, sequenced in a study of cytomegalovirus exposure and HLA in healthy donors. PCR involved 60 Vbeta and 13 Jbeta primers. This table comes from immunoSEQ multiplex PCR, and its TCRdb copy is limited to in-frame clones, with some not included. The data show under 250,000 clones, and the top ten clones hold roughly 1.2%. Sequenced input: PBMCs. Receptors originate from a girl aged 2 to 9 in good health and CMV-seropositive.

The chain couples TRBV5-1 to TRBJ2-7; TRBD1 matches 8 bases. Germline V CDR1 and CDR2: SGHRS, YFSETQ. The CDR3 loop spans 15 amino acids. Trimming at V came to 3 bases and at J to 0 bases, leaving 5 bases not matched to a gene. The CDR3 loop is CASSSSGTGSYEQYF. Here the CDR3 DNA reads TGCGCCAGCAGCTCCTCCGGGACAGGCTCCTACGAGCAGTACTTC.

The chain carries TRBV4-1 and TRBJ2-1, with D possibly matching TRBD1 (5 bases). CDR1 MGHRA and CDR2 YSYEKL come from the germline V gene. The V and J ends lost 1 base and 0 bases respectively, with 10 bases between them. This CDR3 is built from 16 residues. CDR3 nucleotides: TGCGCCAGCAGCCAAGGGGGCCCTAGCTCCTACAATGAGCAGTTCTTC. The encoded protein is CASSQGGPSSYNEQFF.

The chain has TRBV13 and TRBJ2-1; D may be TRBD2 (6 bases). The germline V and J ends were trimmed by 6 bases and 9 bases, with 12 bases remaining between them. Germline lookup yields CDR1 PRHDT and CDR2 FYEKMQ (reference sequence). This CDR3 has 12 residues. CDR3 region: CASSQERAEQFF. CDR3 DNA sequence: TGTGCCAGCAGTCAAGAGCGGGCTGAGCAGTTCTTC. Full variable domain (remainder filled in from reference TRBV13 and TRBJ2-1): AAGVIQSPRHLIKEKRETATLKCYPIPRHDTVYWYQQGPGQDPQFLISFYEKMQSDKGSIPDRFSAQQFSDYHSELNMSSLELGDSALYFCASSQERAEQFFGPGTRLTVL.

The chain uses TRBV7-9 and TRBJ2-5; TRBD2 is a possible D gene (5 bases). V gave up 8 bases and J gave up 10 bases, with 20 bases separating them. This CDR3 is 13 amino acids long. The germline gives CDR1 SEHNR, CDR2 FQNEAQ (reference sequence). Here the CDR3 DNA reads TGTGCCAGCGGACTTCCCGATGGGTCAGGCCAGTACTTC. Amino acid sequence: CASGLPDGSGQYF.

This sequence joins TRBV5-6 and TRBJ2-1; TRBD2 is a possible D gene (6 bases). Germline-derived CDR1 and CDR2 are SGHDT and YYEEEE. The germline V and J ends were trimmed by 4 bases and 12 bases, with 23 bases remaining between them. This CDR3 is built from 15 residues. As DNA, the CDR3 is TGTGCCAGCAGCCCGACAGTACTACGGGCCGGGGGGCAGTTCTTC. Its translation: CASSPTVLRAGGQFF.

The V gene is TRBV19, the J gene TRBJ2-7; TRBD2 matches 7 bases. The V and J ends lost 7 bases and 1 base, in that order; junction bases with no gene match: 4. This CDR3 is 13 amino acids long. The germline CDR1 and CDR2 sequences are LNHDA and SQIVND (reference sequence). The CDR3 sequence: CASKRAGSYEQYF. CDR3 nucleotides: TGTGCCAGTAAGAGAGCGGGATCCTACGAGCAGTACTTC.

The chain has TRBV28 and TRBJ1-2, with D maybe TRBD1 (5 bases). Germline V lookup: CDR1 MDHEN, CDR2 SYDVKM. This CDR3 is 14 amino acids long. V was clipped by 7 bases and J by 8 bases, with 20 bases between them. CDR3 region: CASTLSGEWTGYTF. Here the CDR3 DNA reads TGTGCCAGCACCCTGTCGGGGGAGTGGACCGGCTACACCTTC.

The rearrangement uses TRBV19 and TRBJ2-1; a weak D match, TRBD2 (6 bases). Trimming stripped 5 bases from V and 3 bases from J, with 17 bases between. Germline CDR1 and CDR2: LNHDA and SQIVND (reference sequence). This CDR3 contains 16 residues. CDR3 bases: TGTGCCAGTAGTCCCGCGGGACTCCCGGACTACAATGAGCAGTTCTTC. Translating gives CASSPAGLPDYNEQFF. The whole variable domain, filled in from reference TRBV19 and TRBJ2-1, reads DGGITQSPKYLFRKEGQNVTLSCEQNLNHDAMYWYRQDPGQGLRLIYYSQIVNDFQKGDIAEGYSVSREKKESFPLTVTSAQKNPTAFYLCASSPAGLPDYNEQFFGPGTRLTVL.

The chain links TRBV11-2 to TRBJ1-3, with D hard to call. The CDR3 is 16 amino acids. The germline CDR1 and CDR2 sequences are SGHAT and FQNNGV. V lost 1 base and J lost 0, with 10 bases in between. The CDR3 region is CASSLGLASSGNTIYF. CDR3 nucleotide sequence: TGTGCCAGCAGCTTAGGGTTGGCCAGCTCTGGAAACACCATATATTTT.

This rearrangement joins TRBV2 to TRBJ2-7; 9 nucleotides align to TRBD1. The V gene's germline CDR1 is SNHLY and CDR2 FYNNEI. This CDR3 has 15 residues. The J segment lost 5 bases and the V segment lost 2 bases, leaving 7 bases of the junction unmatched. The CDR3 sequence is CASSELGTGFDEQYF. In DNA, the CDR3 is TGTGCCAGCAGTGAATTAGGGACAGGGTTCGACGAGCAGTACTTC.

The chain employs TRBV12-5 and TRBJ1-5, with a weak D call TRBD1 (6 bases). The germline gives CDR1 LGHNT, CDR2 FRNRAP. Trimming took 0 bases from V and 7 from J, leaving 13 bases between them. The CDR3 covers 15 residues. The chain's CDR3 is CASGLVPPGDQPQHF. In nucleotides, the CDR3 is TGTGCTAGTGGTTTGGTACCCCCAGGGGACCAGCCCCAGCATTTT.

The chain employs TRBV6-1 and TRBJ2-7; 8 bases are shared with TRBD2. V shed 8 bases and J 3 bases; nucleotides not matched to a gene: 6. The CDR3 length is 13 residues. In germline, CDR1 is MNHNS, CDR2 SASEGT. The CDR3 loop reads CASAPREGYEQYF. DNA for the CDR3: TGTGCCAGCGCCCCACGGGAGGGCTACGAGCAGTACTTC.

The rearrangement uses TRBV7-9 and TRBJ1-2; 8 positions agree with TRBD1. CDR1 and CDR2 from the germline V gene are SEHNR and FQNEAQ (reference sequence). V was pared by 5 bases and J by 8 bases, with 7 bases of the junction left unmatched. The length of the CDR3 is 13 residues. The CDR3, as DNA: TGTGCCAGCAGCCCGCAGGGGGCCGACGGCTACACCTTC. Protein: CASSPQGADGYTF.

The chain couples TRBV6-1 to TRBJ2-5, with D possibly being TRBD1 (6 bases). The closer fit of TRBJ2-7 to the DNA end suggests the J call may be wrong. Germline V CDR1 and CDR2: MNHNS, SASEGT. The CDR3 is 13 residues long. The CDR3 loop is CASSEVRGYEQYF. The DNA of the CDR3 is TGTGCCAGCAGTGAGGTCAGGGGCTACGAGCAGTACTTC.

The gene calls are TRBV14 and TRBJ1-5; no firm D call. V dropped 3 bases and J dropped 9 bases, with 12 bases sitting between them. From germline, CDR1 is SGHDN and CDR2 FVKESK. The CDR3 totals 13 residues. This chain's CDR3 is CASSQAGLVPQHF. CDR3 nucleotide sequence: TGTGCCAGCAGCCAGGCTGGACTCGTGCCCCAGCATTTT.

The gene calls are TRBV6-1 and TRBJ2-3; D gene unclear. V was cut by 6 bases and J by 6 bases, with 13 bases left in between. The CDR3 totals 13 residues. The germline CDR1 and CDR2 sequences are MNHNS and SASEGT. This chain's CDR3 is CASSVVSWDTQYF. The DNA of the CDR3 is TGTGCCAGCAGCGTAGTTAGCTGGGATACGCAGTATTTT.